This T cell receptor (beta chain) was recorded in a study of tumor-infiltrating lymphocytes in localized non-small cell lung cancer. About the study: From each patient, both tumor and uninvolved lung, non-adjacent to tumor, were sampled.

General study results and limits: TCR sequencing covered a subset of patients with enough tissue. IM1 and IM2 tumors showed no difference in T-cell fraction. No link was found between tumor T-cell fraction and recurrence-free survival.

The method was immunoSEQ multiplex PCR; TCRdb's version includes in-frame clones alone and lacks a portion of them. Of tens of thousands of clones detected, 69% appear once; the ten largest clones hold about 15%. In regard to this clone: Its specificity is unknown.

Germline CDR1 is SEHNR and CDR2 is FQNEAQ (reference sequence). The CDR3 has 16 residues. J was trimmed by 6 bases and V by 1 base; bases with no gene match: 6. Sequences were obtained from lung tumor tissue. The clonotype was recovered from a human donor with non-small cell lung cancer. The chain has TRBV7-9 and TRBJ2-2, with 9 bases identical to TRBD2. This chain's CDR3 is CASSLEAGGLPGELFF. The CDR3 nucleotides are TGTGCCAGCAGCTTAGAAGCGGGAGGACTCCCCGGGGAGCTGTTTTTT.